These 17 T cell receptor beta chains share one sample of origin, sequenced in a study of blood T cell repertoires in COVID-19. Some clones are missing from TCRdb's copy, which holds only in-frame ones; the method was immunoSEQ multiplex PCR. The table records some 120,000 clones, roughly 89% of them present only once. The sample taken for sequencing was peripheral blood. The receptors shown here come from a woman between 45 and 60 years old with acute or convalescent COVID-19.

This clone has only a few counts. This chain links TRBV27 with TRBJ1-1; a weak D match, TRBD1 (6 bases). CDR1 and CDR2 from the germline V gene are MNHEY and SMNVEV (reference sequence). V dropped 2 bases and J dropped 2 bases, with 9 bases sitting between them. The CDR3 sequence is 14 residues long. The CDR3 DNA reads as TGTGCCAGCAGTTTAAGGGGACATAACACTGAAGCTTTCTTT. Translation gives CASSLRGHNTEAFF.

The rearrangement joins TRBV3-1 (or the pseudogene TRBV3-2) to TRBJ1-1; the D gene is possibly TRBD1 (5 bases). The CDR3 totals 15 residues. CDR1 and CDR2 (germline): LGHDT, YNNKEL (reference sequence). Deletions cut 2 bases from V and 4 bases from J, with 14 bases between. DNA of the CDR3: TGTGCCAGCAGCCAAAGGCCAGGGCTTGGCACTGAAGCTTTCTTT. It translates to CASSQRPGLGTEAFF.

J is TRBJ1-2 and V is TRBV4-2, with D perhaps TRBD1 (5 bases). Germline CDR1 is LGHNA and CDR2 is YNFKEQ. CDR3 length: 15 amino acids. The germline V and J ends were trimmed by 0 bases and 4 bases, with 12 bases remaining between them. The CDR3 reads CASSQDLGASYGYTF. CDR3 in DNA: TGTGCCAGCAGCCAAGATTTAGGGGCCTCCTATGGCTACACCTTC.

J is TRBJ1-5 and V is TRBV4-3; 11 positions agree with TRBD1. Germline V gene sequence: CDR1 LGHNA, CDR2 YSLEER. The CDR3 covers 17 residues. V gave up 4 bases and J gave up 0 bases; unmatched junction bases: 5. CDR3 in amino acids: CASSPGTGGYSNQPQHF. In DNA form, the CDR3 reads TGCGCCAGCAGCCCCGGGACAGGGGGGTATAGCAATCAGCCCCAGCATTTT.

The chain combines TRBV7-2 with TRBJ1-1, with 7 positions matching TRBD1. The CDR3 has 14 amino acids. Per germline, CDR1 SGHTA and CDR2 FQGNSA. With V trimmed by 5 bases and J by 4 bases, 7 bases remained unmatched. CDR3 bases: TGTGCCAGCAGCCTAAGACAGGGCCGCACTGAAGCTTTCTTT. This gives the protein CASSLRQGRTEAFF.

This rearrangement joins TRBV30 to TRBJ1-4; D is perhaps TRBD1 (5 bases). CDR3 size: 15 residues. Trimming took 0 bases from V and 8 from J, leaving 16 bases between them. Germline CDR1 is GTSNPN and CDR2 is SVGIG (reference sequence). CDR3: CAWSVGTRAREKLFF. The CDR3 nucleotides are TGTGCCTGGAGTGTAGGCACCAGGGCGCGGGAAAAACTGTTTTTT.

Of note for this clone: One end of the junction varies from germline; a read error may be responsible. The CDR3 reads CASSLAGDTEAFF. The CDR3 coding sequence is TGCGCCAGCAGTTTGGCGGGGGACACTGAAGCTTTCTTT. V gene TRBV5-1 combines with J gene TRBJ1-1; D possibly corresponds to TRBD1 (5 bases). The CDR3 contains 13 residues. CDR1 is SGHRS, CDR2 YFSETQ, per germline. Full variable domain (rest looked up from reference TRBV5-1 and TRBJ1-1): KAGVTQTPRYLIKTRGQQVTLSCSPISGHRSVSWYQQTPGQGLQFLFEYFSETQRNKGNFPGRFSGRQFSNSRSEMNVSTLELGDSALYLCASSLAGDTEAFFGQGTRLTVV.

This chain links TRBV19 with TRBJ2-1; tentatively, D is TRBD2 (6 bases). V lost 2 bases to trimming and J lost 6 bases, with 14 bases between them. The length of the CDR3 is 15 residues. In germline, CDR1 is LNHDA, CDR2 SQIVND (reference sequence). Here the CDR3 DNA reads TGTGCCAGTAGTATAATGGGAGGTTTCGGCAATGAGCAGTTCTTC. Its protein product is CASSIMGGFGNEQFF. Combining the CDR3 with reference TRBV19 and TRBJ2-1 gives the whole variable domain DGGITQSPKYLFRKEGQNVTLSCEQNLNHDAMYWYRQDPGQGLRLIYYSQIVNDFQKGDIAEGYSVSREKKESFPLTVTSAQKNPTAFYLCASSIMGGFGNEQFFGPGTRLTVL.

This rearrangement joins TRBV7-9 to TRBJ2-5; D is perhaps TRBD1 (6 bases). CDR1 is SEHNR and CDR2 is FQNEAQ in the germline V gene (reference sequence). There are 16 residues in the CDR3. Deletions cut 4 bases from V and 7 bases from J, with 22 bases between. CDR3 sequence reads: CASSSGEPTEEVTQYF. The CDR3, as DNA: TGTGCCAGCAGCTCAGGGGAGCCGACGGAAGAAGTGACCCAGTACTTC.

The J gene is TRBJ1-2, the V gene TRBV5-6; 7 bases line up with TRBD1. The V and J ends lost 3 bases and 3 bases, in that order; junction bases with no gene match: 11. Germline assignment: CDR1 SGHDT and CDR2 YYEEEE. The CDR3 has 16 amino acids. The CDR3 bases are TGTGCCAGCAGCTACGCTCAACAGGGGTTGCACTATGGCTACACCTTC. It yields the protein CASSYAQQGLHYGYTF.

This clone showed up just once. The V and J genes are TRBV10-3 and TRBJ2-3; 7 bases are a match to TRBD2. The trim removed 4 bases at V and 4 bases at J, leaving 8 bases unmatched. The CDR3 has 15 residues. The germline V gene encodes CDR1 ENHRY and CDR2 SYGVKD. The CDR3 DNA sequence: TGTGCCATCAGTGCGTCGGGGGGTATCGCAGATACGCAGTATTTT. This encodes CAISASGGIADTQYF.

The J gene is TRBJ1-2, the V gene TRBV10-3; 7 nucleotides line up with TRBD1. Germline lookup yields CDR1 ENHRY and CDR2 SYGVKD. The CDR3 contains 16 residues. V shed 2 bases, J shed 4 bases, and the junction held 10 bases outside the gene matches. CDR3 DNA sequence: TGTGCCATCAGTGAGCTGGGGACAGTTTCCATCTATGGCTACACCTTC. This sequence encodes CAISELGTVSIYGYTF.

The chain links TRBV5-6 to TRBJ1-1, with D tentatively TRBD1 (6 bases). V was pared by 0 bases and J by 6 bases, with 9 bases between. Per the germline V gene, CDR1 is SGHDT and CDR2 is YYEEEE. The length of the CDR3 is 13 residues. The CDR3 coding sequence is TGTGCCAGCAGCTTGGATAGGACAGCTGAAGCTTTCTTT. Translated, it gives CASSLDRTAEAFF. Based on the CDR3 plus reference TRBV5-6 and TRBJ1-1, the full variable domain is DAGVTQSPTHLIKTRGQQVTLRCSPKSGHDTVSWYQQALGQGPQFIFQYYEEEERQRGNFPDRFSGHQFPNYSSELNVNALLLGDSALYLCASSLDRTAEAFFGQGTRLTVV.

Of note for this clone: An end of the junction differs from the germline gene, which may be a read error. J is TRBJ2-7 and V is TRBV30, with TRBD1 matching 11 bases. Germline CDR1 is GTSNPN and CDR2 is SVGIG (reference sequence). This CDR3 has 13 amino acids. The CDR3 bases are TGTGCCTGGGACTCGGACAGGGGGCTCAATGGGTGCTTC. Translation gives CAWDSDRGLNGCF.

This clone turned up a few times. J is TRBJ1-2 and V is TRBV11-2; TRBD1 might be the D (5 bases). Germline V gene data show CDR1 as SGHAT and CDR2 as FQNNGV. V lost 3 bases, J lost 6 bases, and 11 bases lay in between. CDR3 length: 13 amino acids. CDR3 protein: CASSLTEIDGYTF. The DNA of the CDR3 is TGTGCCAGCAGCTTGACAGAGATCGATGGCTACACCTTC. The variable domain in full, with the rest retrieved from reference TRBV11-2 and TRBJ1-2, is EAGVAQSPRYKIIEKRQSVAFWCNPISGHATLYWYQQILGQGPKLLIQFQNNGVVDDSQLPKDRFSAERLKGVDSTLKIQPAKLEDSAVYLCASSLTEIDGYTFGSGTRLTVV.

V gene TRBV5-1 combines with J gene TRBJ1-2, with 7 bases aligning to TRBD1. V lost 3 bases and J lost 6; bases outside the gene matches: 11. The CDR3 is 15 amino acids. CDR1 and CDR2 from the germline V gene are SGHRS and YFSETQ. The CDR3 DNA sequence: TGCGCCAGCAGCTATTCTACAGGGACAGCTAATGGCTACACCTTC. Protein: CASSYSTGTANGYTF.

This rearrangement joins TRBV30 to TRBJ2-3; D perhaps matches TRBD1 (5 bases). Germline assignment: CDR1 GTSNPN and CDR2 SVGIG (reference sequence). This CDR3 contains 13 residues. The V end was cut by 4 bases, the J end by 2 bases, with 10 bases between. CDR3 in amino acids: CAWTGQITDTQYF. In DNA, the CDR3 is TGTGCCTGGACCGGACAAATCACAGATACGCAGTATTTT. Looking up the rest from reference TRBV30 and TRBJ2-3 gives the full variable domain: SQTIHQWPATLVQPVGSPLSLECTVEGTSNPNLYWYRQAAGRGLQLLFYSVGIGQISSEVPQNLSASRPQDRQFILSSKKLLLSDSGFYLCAWTGQITDTQYFGPGTRLTVL.